This TCR beta chain was documented in a study of blood T cell repertoires in COVID-19. The protocol was immunoSEQ multiplex PCR, while the TCRdb copy is restricted to in-frame clones and leaves out a portion. The table lists about 170,000 clones, about 74% of them singletons. Germline assignment: CDR1 LNHDA and CDR2 SQIVND (reference sequence). Germline trimming cut 5 bases from V and 4 bases from J; bases unmatched to any gene: 8. This CDR3 is 15 amino acids long. This sequence was found in a woman at least 80 years old with acute or convalescent COVID-19. The V gene is TRBV19, the J gene TRBJ2-1; TRBD2 matches at 7 bases. Sequencing input: peripheral blood. This CDR3 is CASSLGTIGYNEQFF. The CDR3 bases are TGTGCCAGTAGTCTCGGGACTATCGGTTACAATGAGCAGTTCTTC.